These 29 T cell receptor beta chains came from one sample sequenced in a study of blood T cells in healthy people across ages. Combining a sample-barcoded 5' primer with a J-beta primer mix, a second PCR ran for about 7 to 11 cycles. TCRdb re-derived calls from the 5' RACE reads in MiXCR, one entry per CDR3 protein. The table lists around 1,500,000 distinct CDR3 sequences, roughly 30% of them singletons, with 7.7% in the top ten. The sample comprised blood. The receptors stem from a woman in her 30s in good health.

This clonotype was observed once. This could be a read error, since a much larger clone is one nucleotide away. The V and J genes are TRBV5-5 and TRBJ2-5; D might be TRBD1 or TRBD2, each matching 6 bases. In germline, CDR1 is SGHKS, CDR2 YYEKEE (reference sequence). The CDR3 has 15 amino acids. In DNA form, the CDR3 reads TGTGCCAGCAGCGGACTACAGGGCTACCAAGAGGCCCAGTACTTC. Translated: CASSGLQGYQEAQYF.

J is TRBJ1-1 and V is TRBV29-1, with D possibly matching TRBD1 (6 bases). The V gene's germline CDR1 is SQVTM and CDR2 ANQGSEA. The V end was cut by 6 bases, the J end by 4 bases, with 18 bases between. The CDR3 runs to 14 residues. CDR3 DNA sequence: TGCAGCGTGATACCACCCCAGGGGACCACTGAAGCTTTCTTT. As protein: CSVIPPQGTTEAFF.

Here the CDR3 reads CASGRTGGTFF. The CDR3 region has the DNA TGTGCCAGCGGGCGGACAGGGGGGACTTTCTTT. The chain couples TRBV7-9 to TRBJ1-1, with 10 bases that match TRBD1. In germline, CDR1 is SEHNR, CDR2 FQNEAQ (reference sequence). This CDR3 is 11 amino acids long. The trim removed 8 bases at V and 12 bases at J, leaving 6 bases unmatched.

V and J are TRBV29-1 and TRBJ2-7, with TRBD2 as a possible D gene (6 bases). The ends were cut back, 6 bases at V and 4 bases at J, with 22 bases in the middle. Germline V CDR1 and CDR2: SQVTM, ANQGSEA. This CDR3 contains 15 residues. CDR3 in amino acids: CSVRAGRDVLYEQYF. CDR3 nucleotide sequence: TGCAGCGTCCGCGCGGGACGCGACGTGCTTTACGAGCAGTACTTC.

This clonotype showed up just once. The J gene is TRBJ2-3, the V gene TRBV6-6; maybe TRBD2 (6 bases). Trimming took off 4 bases at V and 6 bases at J, with 23 bases between the two ends. CDR1 and CDR2 (germline): MNHNY, SVGAGI (reference sequence). The CDR3 extends over 17 amino acids. The CDR3 DNA follows: TGTGCCAGCAGTTCCCCGGAGGGGAAGATGGGAAAGGATACGCAGTATTTT. It is translated as CASSSPEGKMGKDTQYF.

Notes on this clonotype: At one of its ends the junction is not consistent with the germline gene, which may arise from a read error. V and J are TRBV24-1 and TRBJ1-2, with D uncertain. Per germline, CDR1 KGHDR and CDR2 SFDVKD. This CDR3 is 13 amino acids long. The CDR3 is CAASDFKGDGYTF. CDR3 nucleotide sequence: TGTGCCGCCAGTGATTTCAAGGGAGATGGCTACACCTTC.

The J gene is TRBJ2-3, the V gene TRBV4-1, with 9 bases identical to TRBD2. The CDR3 extends over 18 amino acids. The germline gives CDR1 MGHRA, CDR2 YSYEKL. Germline trimming cut 1 base from V and 0 bases from J; bases unmatched to any gene: 8. CDR3 nucleotide sequence: TGCGCCAGCAGCCAAGTCCATCTAGCGGGGATTAGCACAGATACGCAGTATTTT. Translated: CASSQVHLAGISTDTQYF.

This clonotype turned up a few times. J is TRBJ2-2 and V is TRBV27, with no clear D. V gave up 0 bases and J gave up 7 bases, with 15 bases separating them. Per germline, CDR1 MNHEY and CDR2 SMNVEV (reference sequence). The CDR3 is 16 residues long. The CDR3, as DNA: TGTGCCAGCAGTTTATCCCCGCAGGCCTTAAGCGGGGAGCTGTTTTTT. Translation gives CASSLSPQALSGELFF.

This clonotype has a count of ten or more. The V call is TRBV7-9, the J call TRBJ2-7, with D possibly TRBD2 on 6 matching bases. The CDR3 length is 14 residues. Trimming shortened V by 2 bases and J by 1 base, and 9 bases separated the two germline ends. Germline V gene data show CDR1 as SEHNR and CDR2 as FQNEAQ (reference sequence). CDR3 amino acids: CASSLLSGSYEQYF. In DNA, the CDR3 is TGTGCCAGCAGCTTATTAAGCGGGTCCTACGAGCAGTACTTC.

The V gene is TRBV2, the J gene TRBJ2-5; 7 nucleotides line up with TRBD2. In germline, CDR1 is SNHLY, CDR2 FYNNEI. V trimming: 0 bases; J trimming: 11 bases; junction bases outside the gene matches: 15. The CDR3 runs 16 residues. The CDR3 protein is CASSEAAGLPGNEQYF. As DNA, the CDR3 is TGTGCCAGCAGTGAAGCAGCGGGACTTCCGGGCAATGAGCAGTACTTC.

This clonotype showed up many times. The gene calls are TRBV2 and TRBJ2-5; TRBD2 matches at 7 bases. Unmatched junction bases numbered 11, after V lost 7 bases and J lost 0 bases. The length of the CDR3 is 16 residues. Germline CDR1 SNHLY, CDR2 FYNNEI. CDR3 region: CASNTQSGAYQETQYF. The CDR3 nucleotides read TGTGCCAGCAACACGCAGAGCGGGGCGTACCAAGAGACCCAGTACTTC.

The V call is TRBV6-2 or TRBV6-3, the J call TRBJ2-5; D assignment may be TRBD1 or TRBD2 (5 bases each). The CDR3 spans 12 residues. Germline CDR1 is MNHEY and CDR2 is SVGEGT. V was shortened by 7 bases and J by 1 base, with 7 bases between the two germline ends. In DNA form, the CDR3 reads TGTGCCAGCATGGGACGCCAAGAGACCCAGTACTTC. Protein: CASMGRQETQYF.

This clonotype has a count of ten or more. This sequence joins TRBV5-1 and TRBJ1-5; TRBD1 agrees at 9 bases. The ends lost 4 bases at V and 6 bases at J; junction bases unmatched: 5. The CDR3 runs to 14 residues. Germline-derived CDR1 and CDR2 are SGHRS and YFSETQ. CDR3 in amino acids: CASSRTGVGQPQHF. For the CDR3, the DNA is TGCGCCAGCAGCCGGACAGGGGTAGGTCAGCCCCAGCATTTT. Full variable domain (outside the CDR3, taken from reference TRBV5-1 and TRBJ1-5): KAGVTQTPRYLIKTRGQQVTLSCSPISGHRSVSWYQQTPGQGLQFLFEYFSETQRNKGNFPGRFSGRQFSNSRSEMNVSTLELGDSALYLCASSRTGVGQPQHFGDGTRLSIL.

This chain links TRBV7-6 with TRBJ2-7; the match to TRBD2 covers 7 bases. The CDR3 has 14 amino acids. Germline lookup yields CDR1 SGHVS and CDR2 FNYEAQ. Germline trimming cut 6 bases from V and 0 bases from J; bases unmatched to any gene: 5. The CDR3 DNA reads TGTGCCAGCAGTATCGGGGGGTACTCCTACGAGCAGTACTTC. Residues: CASSIGGYSYEQYF. The whole variable domain, remainder taken from reference TRBV7-6 and TRBJ2-7, is GAGVSQSPRYKVTKRGQDVALRCDPISGHVSLYWYRQALGQGPEFLTYFNYEAQQDKSGLPNDRFSAERPEGSISTLTIQRTEQRDSAMYRCASSIGGYSYEQYFGPGTRLTVT.

This clonotype has a count of ten or more. This chain uses TRBV12-3 or TRBV12-4 with TRBJ2-3; the D gene could be TRBD1 or TRBD2 (5 bases each). Trimming stripped 5 bases from V and 3 bases from J, with 12 bases between. This CDR3 spans 14 amino acids. The CDR3 DNA sequence: TGTGCCAGCAGTGCAACCGAGGGGACAGATACGCAGTATTTT. Residues: CASSATEGTDTQYF.

With respect to this clonotype: This may arise from a read error, as a much more abundant clone is one base away. The chain has TRBV20-1 and TRBJ1-1, with 8 bases identical to TRBD1. This CDR3 spans 12 amino acids. V was pared by 2 bases and J by 6 bases, with 2 bases of the junction left unmatched. Germline-derived CDR1 and CDR2 are DFQATT and SNEGSKA (reference sequence). CDR3 region: CSARQGAAEAFF. CDR3 sequence (DNA): TGCAGTGCTAGACAGGGGGCCGCTGAAGCTTTCTTT.

As regards this clonotype: At one end the junction does not follow the germline gene, possibly because of a read error. The V and J genes are TRBV6-1 and TRBJ2-1; the D is unclear. This CDR3 spans 14 amino acids. Germline values: CDR1 MNHNS, CDR2 SASEGT. The CDR3 DNA is TGTGCCAGCAGTGAAGCAGGATATTACAATGAACAGTTCTTC. It specifies CASSEAGYYNEQFF.

This clonotype was found a few times. This chain connects TRBV6-1 to TRBJ2-4, with 8 bases lining up with TRBD1. Germline V gene lookup returns CDR1 MNHNS and CDR2 SASEGT. CDR3 length equals 14 residues. The J segment lost 13 bases and the V segment lost 2 bases, leaving 10 bases of the junction unmatched. The CDR3 coding sequence is TGTGCCAGCAGTGAACTTTGGACAGGGATAGAGCAGTACTTC. Protein sequence: CASSELWTGIEQYF.

This clonotype has ten or more counts. The CDR3 DNA follows: TGCAGCGTTGAAGGAAACACAGATACGCAGTATTTT. Translation: CSVEGNTDTQYF. This chain joins TRBV29-1 and TRBJ2-3; D is unclear. Trimming removed 1 base at V and 2 bases at J, with 4 bases between. The CDR3 loop spans 12 amino acids. The germline gives CDR1 SQVTM, CDR2 ANQGSEA.

The chain joins TRBV29-1 to TRBJ2-7, with no clear D. The CDR3 contains 14 residues. CDR1 and CDR2 from the germline V gene are SQVTM and ANQGSEA. With 4 bases removed from V and 4 bases from J, the gap between germline ends came to 17 bases. In DNA, the CDR3 is TGCAGCGTTGTTGCCGACGGCGAGAGATACGAGCAGTACTTC. This translates into CSVVADGERYEQYF.

This clonotype appeared a single time. This chain links TRBV6-4 with TRBJ1-6, with unresolved D. V was pared by 4 bases and J by 7 bases, with 11 bases between. CDR1 is MRHNA, CDR2 SNTAGT, per germline. The CDR3 spans 14 residues. This CDR3 reads CASSGMGRNSPLHF. Here the CDR3 DNA reads TGTGCCAGCAGTGGCATGGGCAGGAATTCACCCCTCCACTTT.

V gene TRBV19 combines with J gene TRBJ1-3; D is ambiguous. Trimming stripped 6 bases from V and 0 bases from J, with 9 bases between. Germline assignment: CDR1 LNHDA and CDR2 SQIVND (reference sequence). The CDR3 contains 14 residues. The CDR3 sequence is CASRMGGSGNTIYF. The CDR3 DNA sequence: TGTGCCAGTAGGATGGGAGGCTCTGGAAACACCATATATTTT. Filled out from reference TRBV19 and TRBJ1-3, the complete variable domain reads DGGITQSPKYLFRKEGQNVTLSCEQNLNHDAMYWYRQDPGQGLRLIYYSQIVNDFQKGDIAEGYSVSREKKESFPLTVTSAQKNPTAFYLCASRMGGSGNTIYFGEGSWLTVV.

CDR3 coding DNA: TGTGCCAGCAGCCGTAGCAGGGGGTTGGAGACCCAGTACTTC. It codes for CASSRSRGLETQYF. V is TRBV9 and J is TRBJ2-5; 7 bases align to TRBD1. The trim removed 4 bases at V and 5 bases at J, leaving 8 bases unmatched. This CDR3 spans 14 amino acids. CDR1 is SGDLS and CDR2 is YYNGEE in the germline V gene. Combining the CDR3 with reference TRBV9 and TRBJ2-5 gives the whole variable domain DSGVTQTPKHLITATGQRVTLRCSPRSGDLSVYWYQQSLDQGLQFLIQYYNGEERAKGNILERFSAQQFPDLHSELNLSSLELGDSALYFCASSRSRGLETQYFGPGTRLLVL.

This clonotype occurred a few times. The genes are TRBV9 and TRBJ2-1, with D perhaps TRBD2 (5 bases). CDR3 length equals 15 residues. The V end was cut by 4 bases, the J end by 2 bases, with 13 bases between. CDR1 and CDR2 (germline): SGDLS, YYNGEE. The CDR3 nucleotides read TGTGCCAGCAGCCTGGCGGGCTTGACCTACAATGAGCAGTTCTTC. Its protein product is CASSLAGLTYNEQFF.

There are many counts of this clonotype. The chain is built from TRBV12-3 or TRBV12-4 and TRBJ2-5; 7 positions match TRBD1. The CDR3 runs 13 residues. With V trimmed by 2 bases and J by 5 bases, 2 bases remained unmatched. The CDR3 sequence is CASSLSQGETQYF. CDR3 coding DNA: TGTGCCAGCAGTTTATCACAGGGGGAGACCCAGTACTTC.

In this sample, this clonotype turned up a few times. V usage is TRBV6-5 and J usage is TRBJ1-1; 7 bases line up with TRBD1. The germline CDR1 and CDR2 sequences are MNHEY and SVGAGI. The V gene end was trimmed by 9 bases and the J gene end by 0 bases; junction bases not matched to a gene: 10. CDR3 length: 15 residues. The CDR3 protein is CASSVQGRMNTEAFF. DNA for the CDR3: TGTGCCAGTAGTGTACAGGGGAGGATGAACACTGAAGCTTTCTTT.

The sample holds many counts of this clonotype. J is TRBJ2-7 and V is TRBV5-1; 11 nucleotides agree with TRBD2. Germline CDR1 is SGHRS and CDR2 is YFSETQ. This CDR3 has 15 residues. The V and J ends lost 5 bases and 0 bases, in that order; junction bases with no gene match: 4. For the CDR3, the DNA is TGCGCCAGCAGAACCACTAGCGGGAGCTCCTACGAGCAGTACTTC. This gives the protein CASRTTSGSSYEQYF.

This clonotype came up a few times. CDR3 in DNA: TGCGCCAGCAGCTATCAAGGGCAGGATAATTCACCCCTCCACTTT. This encodes CASSYQGQDNSPLHF. The gene calls are TRBV5-1 and TRBJ1-6, with D unclear. The CDR3 consists of 15 residues. With 3 bases removed from V and 5 bases from J, the gap between germline ends came to 12 bases. Germline V gives CDR1 SGHRS, CDR2 YFSETQ. Drawing the rest from reference TRBV5-1 and TRBJ1-6, the complete variable domain is KAGVTQTPRYLIKTRGQQVTLSCSPISGHRSVSWYQQTPGQGLQFLFEYFSETQRNKGNFPGRFSGRQFSNSRSEMNVSTLELGDSALYLCASSYQGQDNSPLHFGNGTRLTVT.

In the case of this clonotype: An end of the junction does not agree with germline; a read error may underlie this. The V call is TRBV5-1, the J call TRBJ1-2; tentative D call: TRBD1 (5 bases). CDR1 is SGHRS and CDR2 is YFSETQ in the germline V gene. CDR3 length equals 14 residues. CDR3 loop: CACSLVQGLNGYTF. The CDR3 DNA reads as TGCGCCTGCAGCTTGGTTCAGGGTTTGAACGGCTACACCTTC. Supplemented by reference TRBV5-1 and TRBJ1-2, the full variable domain reads KAGVTQTPRYLIKTRGQQVTLSCSPISGHRSVSWYQQTPGQGLQFLFEYFSETQRNKGNFPGRFSGRQFSNSRSEMNVSTLELGDSALYLCACSLVQGLNGYTFGSGTRLTVV.